This T cell receptor beta chain was documented in a study of T cell responses to AZD1222 COVID-19 vaccine (dated by TCRdb to about 2021). For context, the study as a whole: A total of approximately 250 trial participants underwent TCR sequencing, of whom about 200 had received two doses of AZD1222 and roughly 26 had received two doses of the MenACWY control vaccine. Trial participants were enrolled into age subgroups of 18-55, 56-69 and 70-plus years, which contained 148, 28 and 57 TCR-sequenced participants, respectively.

Looking up the germline V gene yields CDR1 SNHLY and CDR2 FYNNEI. From V the trimming removes 6 bases and from J it removes 3 bases, while the gene matches leave 7 bases of the junction unaccounted for. Measured from the cysteine to the phenylalanine, the CDR3 is 15 residues long. Only CDR3 DNA is held: 45 bases, read in frame from base 1. The CDR3 regions of human TCRbeta chains were subjected to immunosequencing. Regarding the original processing steps: TCRs in the repertoires were compared against a reference library of SARS-CoV-2-specific TCRs that had been generated with the MIRA antigen-specificity platform. Breadth was defined as the fraction of unique TCRs that were SARS-CoV-2-associated. Depth was defined as the fraction of total T cells that were SARS-CoV-2-associated. Using the MIRA data, each spike-specific TCR was mapped to the spike region that the TCR reacts to and placed in a CD4 or CD8 class. Log10-transformed breadth and depth values were compared by one-way ANOVA with Sidak's multiple comparisons tests. TCRdb took over this immuneACCESS table, retaining in-frame rearrangements with V and J assigned. Such tables are incomplete; in checked studies, under half of the missing clones stem from an unresolved V gene, and the remainder is unexplained. V and J calls and clone size are given by that table; D and trimming were obtained from the DNA. The sample includes about 200,000 clones, with about 89% observed a single time. The ten largest clones capture roughly 3.5% of the sample.

Broader findings and caveats from the paper: Participants were mostly white British and included more females than males, and it was suggested by the authors that clonal diversity may have been underestimated. The whole spike protein was spanned by vaccine-associated CD4 TCRs, and dominant responses were seen in regions 160-218 and 743-854. Reportedly, close to half of the unique spike-specific TCRs recognized epitopes lying outside the regions that are mutated in the B.1.351 and B.1.1.7 variants. The 56-69-year group was small, and its depth increase did not reach significance, likely because of low power. After two AZD1222 doses, spike-specific TCR breadth and depth were significantly higher than at day 0 and than in MenACWY recipients. Because no day 14 peak-response samples were available, repertoires were characterized only after the peak T cell response. Only five or six AZD1222 recipients were SARS-CoV-2 seropositive at baseline, limiting conclusions about previously exposed vaccinees.

Read against the paper, the sample's time point label means: about 28 days (+/-7) after the second vaccine dose. Because spike-specific TCR depth and breadth did not differ between the two schedules, AZD1222 recipients who got a second dose at roughly 4 weeks were pooled with those who got a second dose at roughly 12 weeks. Vaccinee samples came from UK trials COV001 and COV002, including a single-blind randomized controlled phase 2/3 trial of AZD1222 (ChAdOx1 nCoV-19) in healthy adults. Trial participant PBMC samples were collected at day 0 and day 28 after the second dose for TCRbeta chain sequencing. With respect to this clone: What this receptor recognizes is not known. The sample holds no much larger clone one base away, and base qualities are not on file.

The clonotype was recovered from an adult who received the AZD1222 COVID-19 vaccine. The rearrangement joined TRBV2 to TRBJ2-3; 9 bases in between match TRBD1. This specimen consisted of peripheral blood, obtained 28 days after the second AZD1222 dose. CDR3 reads: CASRATGGATDTQYF. The nucleotide sequence is TGTGCCAGCAGAGCTACAGGGGGCGCAACAGATACGCAGTATTTT.